Listed below are T cell receptor beta chains from one sample, sequenced in a study of blood T cell repertoires in COVID-19. The assay was immunoSEQ multiplex PCR, and TCRdb's table has in-frame clones only and misses some. The sample consists of more than 200,000 clones, about 84% of them appearing once. Material for sequencing was peripheral blood. Receptors originate from a woman older than 75 with acute or convalescent COVID-19. Both conserved end residues are part of each CDR3. A D gene is named only where the DNA matches it firmly.

-	TRBV6-5	TRBJ2-2	CASRIDSTGELFF
-	TRBV2	TRBJ2-5	CASSSQGQSKETQYF
TRBD1	TRBV28	TRBJ1-4	CASSLWGQGPGEKLFF
-	TRBV5-4	TRBJ2-4	CASSVSRGLAKNIQYF
-	TRBV7-7	TRBJ2-7	CASSNSGDGSYEQYF
TRBD1	TRBV6-5	TRBJ1-5	CASSYRGPSNQPQHF
TRBD1	TRBV7-3	TRBJ2-3	CASSLQTGGTDTQYF
-	TRBV11-2	TRBJ2-5	CASSSAQVGETQYF
TRBD2	TRBV5-1	TRBJ2-3	CASSLASGGYSTDTQYF
-	TRBV28	TRBJ2-7	CAIRGATTYEQYF
TRBD2	TRBV6-1	TRBJ2-1	CASSDALAGGANEQFF
-	TRBV7-2	TRBJ2-5	CASSLGRETQYF
TRBD1	TRBV2	TRBJ2-5	CASNSDRVGTQYF
TRBD2	TRBV4-1	TRBJ2-1	CASSQVDLGLAGPEQFF
-	TRBV12-5	TRBJ2-1	CASGLVNTYNEQFF
TRBD2	TRBV29-1	TRBJ2-3	CSVVGESGGISTDTQYF
TRBD1	TRBV19	TRBJ1-2	CASRRDRASDGYTF
-	TRBV19	TRBJ2-3	CASSILLDTDTQYF
-	TRBV7-8	TRBJ1-1	CASSLPTRRTRGLVTEAFF
-	TRBV18	TRBJ1-3	CASSPVKGLTSSGNTIYF
TRBD1	TRBV15	TRBJ1-3	CATSRVRGPGNTIYF
-	TRBV5-1	TRBJ2-5	CASSLARGGGQETQYF
TRBD1	TRBV5-4	TRBJ1-2	CASNSLQGNYGYTF
-	TRBV7-9	TRBJ2-4	CASSLYWRPQYF
TRBD1	TRBV18	TRBJ1-1	CASSLADRGSSEAFF
TRBD1	TRBV5-4	TRBJ1-1	CASRPGQGVAEAFF
TRBD1	TRBV27	TRBJ1-6	CASSGGQGGSPLHF
-	TRBV29-1	TRBJ1-2	CSVGSQGNGYTF
-	TRBV27	TRBJ1-1	CASSFEGRGTEAFF
TRBD2	TRBV2	TRBJ2-1	CASSDPTGTSDEQFF
TRBD1	TRBV6-1	TRBJ2-2	CASSGTGTVVSGELFF
TRBD1	TRBV3-1/TRBV3-2	TRBJ1-5	CASSQGGQGLNQPQHF
-	TRBV5-4	TRBJ2-3	CASSSPRDFTDTQYF
-	TRBV28	TRBJ1-1	CASHRLAEAFF
-	TRBV19	TRBJ1-4	CASSPGSGYGNEKLFF
-	TRBV6-1	TRBJ1-4	CASSEAQYQEGNEKLFF
-	TRBV15	TRBJ2-1	CATSREEGSYNEQFF
TRBD1	TRBV25-1	TRBJ1-5	CASSDETGDQPQHF
-	TRBV7-9	TRBJ1-1	CASSLQSGMNTEAFF
TRBD1	TRBV5-1	TRBJ1-5	CATLLPGQWSNQPQHF
TRBD1	TRBV5-1	TRBJ2-3	CASSLADRSTDTQYF
-	TRBV11-2	TRBJ1-1	CASSLLQGSAEAFF
TRBD1	TRBV3-1/TRBV3-2	TRBJ1-2	CASSQLDRGPYGYTF
-	TRBV6-5	TRBJ1-1	CASGAGRANTEAFF
TRBD2	TRBV9	TRBJ2-2	CASSTLAGGEGELFF
-	TRBV19	TRBJ2-2	CASSIGQRIGELFF
TRBD1	TRBV18	TRBJ1-2	CASSPGTGDYGYTF
TRBD2	TRBV5-4	TRBJ2-1	CASSPGGGSAPINEQFF
-	TRBV19	TRBJ2-3	CASSGAATDTQYF
-	TRBV27	TRBJ1-1	CASSLTWGVNTEAFF
TRBD2	TRBV6-2/TRBV6-3	TRBJ2-3	CASSSRTSGSRDTQYF
TRBD2	TRBV6-5	TRBJ2-1	CASKQEREYNEQFF
-	TRBV6-5	TRBJ1-2	CASSPRSSYGYTF
-	TRBV25-1	TRBJ2-5	CASSEGGRVVETQYF
-	TRBV29-1	TRBJ2-1	CSVGRVSVSYNEQFF
TRBD1	TRBV15	TRBJ1-2	CATSTLQGADYGYTF
TRBD1	TRBV19	TRBJ2-5	CASSTRDRVGETQYF
TRBD1	TRBV6-5	TRBJ1-3	CASSLRGQGVDTIYF
TRBD2	TRBV19	TRBJ2-2	CASGLWGGLAGQDDGELFF